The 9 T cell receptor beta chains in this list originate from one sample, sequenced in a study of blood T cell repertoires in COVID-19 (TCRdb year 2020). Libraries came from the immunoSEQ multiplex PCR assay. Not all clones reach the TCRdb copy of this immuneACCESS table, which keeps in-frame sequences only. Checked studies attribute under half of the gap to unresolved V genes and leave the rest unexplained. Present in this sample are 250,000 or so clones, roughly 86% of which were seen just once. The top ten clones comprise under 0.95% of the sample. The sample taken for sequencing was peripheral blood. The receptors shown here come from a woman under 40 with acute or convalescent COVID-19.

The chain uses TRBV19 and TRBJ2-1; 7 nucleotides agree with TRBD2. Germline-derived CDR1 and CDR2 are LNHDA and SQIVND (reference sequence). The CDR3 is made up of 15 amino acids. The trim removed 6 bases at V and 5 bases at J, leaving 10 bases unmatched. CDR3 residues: CASSQSGIMHNEQFF. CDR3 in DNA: TGTGCCAGTAGCCAAAGCGGGATCATGCACAATGAGCAGTTCTTC. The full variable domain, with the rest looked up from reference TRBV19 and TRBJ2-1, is DGGITQSPKYLFRKEGQNVTLSCEQNLNHDAMYWYRQDPGQGLRLIYYSQIVNDFQKGDIAEGYSVSREKKESFPLTVTSAQKNPTAFYLCASSQSGIMHNEQFFGPGTRLTVL.

CDR3 region: CATSGAGGEEEKLFF. As DNA, the CDR3 is TGTGCCACCAGTGGCGCGGGGGGGGAGGAAGAAAAACTGTTTTTT. This rearrangement joins TRBV24-1 to TRBJ1-4; possibly TRBD1 for D (5 bases). The V gene's germline CDR1 is KGHDR and CDR2 SFDVKD. There are 15 residues in the CDR3. V lost 5 bases and J lost 8, with 17 bases in between.

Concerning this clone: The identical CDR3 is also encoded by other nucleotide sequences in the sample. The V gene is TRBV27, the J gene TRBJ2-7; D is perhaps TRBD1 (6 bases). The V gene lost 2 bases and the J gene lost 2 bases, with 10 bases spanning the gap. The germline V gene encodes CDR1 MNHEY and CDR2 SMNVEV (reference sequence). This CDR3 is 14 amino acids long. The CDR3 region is CASSLGQGTYEQYF. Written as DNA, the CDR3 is TGTGCCAGCAGTTTAGGGCAGGGGACCTACGAGCAGTACTTC.

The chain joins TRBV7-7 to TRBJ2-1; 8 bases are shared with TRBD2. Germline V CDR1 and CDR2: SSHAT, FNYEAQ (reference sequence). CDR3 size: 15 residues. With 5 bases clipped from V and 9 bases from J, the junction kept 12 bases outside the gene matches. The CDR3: CASSTRTSSNFEQFF. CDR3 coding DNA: TGTGCCAGCAGCACCAGGACTAGCTCAAACTTTGAGCAGTTCTTC.

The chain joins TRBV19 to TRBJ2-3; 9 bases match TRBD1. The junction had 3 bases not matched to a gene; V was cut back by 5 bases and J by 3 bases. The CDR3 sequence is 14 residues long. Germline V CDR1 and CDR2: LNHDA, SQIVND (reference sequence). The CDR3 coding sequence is TGTGCCAGTAGTTGGGACAGGGAAACAGATACGCAGTATTTT. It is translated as CASSWDRETDTQYF. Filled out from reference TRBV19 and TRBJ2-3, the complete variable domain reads DGGITQSPKYLFRKEGQNVTLSCEQNLNHDAMYWYRQDPGQGLRLIYYSQIVNDFQKGDIAEGYSVSREKKESFPLTVTSAQKNPTAFYLCASSWDRETDTQYFGPGTRLTVL.

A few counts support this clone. CDR3: CASSEGVGSGGSYEQYF. The CDR3 region has the DNA TGTGCCAGCAGTGAAGGAGTTGGCTCTGGCGGGAGCTACGAGCAGTACTTC. This rearrangement joins TRBV6-1 to TRBJ2-7, with 7 bases identical to TRBD2. Germline lookup yields CDR1 MNHNS and CDR2 SASEGT. V gave up 1 base and J gave up 3 bases; unmatched junction bases: 12. The CDR3 runs to 17 residues.

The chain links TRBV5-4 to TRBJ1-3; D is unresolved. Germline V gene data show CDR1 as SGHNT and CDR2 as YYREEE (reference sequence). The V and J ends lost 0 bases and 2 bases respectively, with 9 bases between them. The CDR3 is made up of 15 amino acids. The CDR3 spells CASSLGQITGNTIYF. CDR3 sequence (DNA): TGTGCCAGCAGCTTGGGGCAGATCACTGGAAACACCATATATTTT.

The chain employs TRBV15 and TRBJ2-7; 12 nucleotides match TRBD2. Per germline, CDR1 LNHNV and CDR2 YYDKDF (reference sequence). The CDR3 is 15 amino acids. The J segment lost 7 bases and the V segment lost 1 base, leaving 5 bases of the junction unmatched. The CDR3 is CATSRGLAGEGEQYF. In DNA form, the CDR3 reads TGTGCCACCAGCAGAGGACTAGCGGGAGAAGGTGAGCAGTACTTC. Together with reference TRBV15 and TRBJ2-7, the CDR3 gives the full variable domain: DAMVIQNPRYQVTQFGKPVTLSCSQTLNHNVMYWYQQKSSQAPKLLFHYYDKDFNNEADTPDNFQSRRPNTSFCFLDIRSPGLGDTAMYLCATSRGLAGEGEQYFGPGTRLTVT.

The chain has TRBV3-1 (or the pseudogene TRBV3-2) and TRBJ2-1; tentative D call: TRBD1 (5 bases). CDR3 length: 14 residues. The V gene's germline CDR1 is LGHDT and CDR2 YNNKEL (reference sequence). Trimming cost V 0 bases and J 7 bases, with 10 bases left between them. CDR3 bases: TGTGCCAGCAGCCAAGATGGGGCTACTAATGAGCAGTTCTTC. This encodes CASSQDGATNEQFF.